This TCR beta chain was recovered during a study of OX40 agonist ivuxolimab in advanced cancers. With regard to the full study: Ivuxolimab, which targeted the costimulatory receptor OX40 (CD134), was an agonistic, fully human IgG2 monoclonal antibody. Intravenous ivuxolimab was administered to patients every 2 weeks at six dose levels: 0.01, 0.1, 0.3, 1.5, 3 and 10 mg/kg. Of the roughly 51 patients in dose escalation, some 20 had hepatocellular carcinoma, some 15 had melanoma, 9 had renal cell carcinoma and 9 had head and neck cancer. The dose-escalation cohort was 80% to 90% male with a mean age of roughly 60 years, ranging from about 23 to 85. Patients were allowed to have had prior anti-PD-1, anti-PD-L1 or anti-CTLA-4 therapy, and around 43% of the dose-escalation patients had been treated with checkpoint inhibitors. Three dose-escalation patients achieved partial responses, one with hepatocellular carcinoma and two with cutaneous melanoma. The point of sequencing TCRbeta in the periphery was to test whether ivuxolimab changed TCR sequence diversity and drove clonal T-cell expansion. The paper reports the monotherapy dose-escalation portion (N of about 56 patients) of the phase I ivuxolimab trial. The investigation overall reported the following: Low levels of normalized T-cell clonal expansion were also seen in some patients who did not respond. Clonal expansion of both CD4+ and CD8+ blood T cells was observed from baseline to week 6 at doses 0.1 to 3.0 mg/kg. In partial responders in the 0.1-3.0 mg/kg groups, normalized peripheral clonal expansion was found to be among the lowest, especially among CD8+ T cells. After ivuxolimab, expanded clones were on average more numerous among CD8+ T cells than among CD4+ T cells. The antigen specificity of the clonally expanded peripheral T cells was not determined.

Turning to this clone: The specificity of this receptor is unknown. The sample holds no much larger clone one base away, and base qualities are not on file.

Patients with a history of autoimmune disease or receiving systemic immunosuppression were excluded from the trial. Peripheral blood for TCR sequencing was drawn from every dose cohort at baseline, at cycle 4 day 1 and at cycle 7 day 1. Samples were obtained from an open-label, multicenter, first-in-human phase I dose-escalation trial of ivuxolimab. Adults with locally advanced or metastatic melanoma, renal cell, hepatocellular, or head and neck squamous cell carcinoma were enrolled in the trial. CD4+ and CD8+ T cells were sorted separately from peripheral blood before TCR sequencing. CDR1 and CDR2 are read off the germline V gene as MDHEN and SYDVKM. Including cysteine and phenylalanine, the CDR3 has 12 amino acids. Only the CDR3 part of the read is kept: 36 bases, read in frame from the first base. V loses 3 bases of germline sequence and J loses 1 base, and the interval between the two ends is 4 bases.

Genomic DNA was isolated from the sorted cells so that the TCRbeta CDR3 region could be sequenced. TCRbeta CDR3 regions were sequenced using the immunoSEQ Assay. TCRdb mirrors the immuneACCESS table, restricted to in-frame sequences. Some clones are absent from its copies; in checked studies, under half trace to an unresolved V gene, and the reason for the others is unknown. Here the sample has about 77,000 clones; about 90% occur a single time. The ten largest clones represent approximately 2.3% of the sample. This receptor was obtained from an adult with an advanced solid tumor such as melanoma, head and neck, liver or kidney cancer. The sequence links TRBV28 to TRBJ2-7, with the D segment identity uncertain. The sequencing here drew on CD4+ or CD8+ T cells sorted from blood, taken in a trial of the OX40 agonist ivuxolimab. DNA sequence: TGTGCCAGCAGTTTGAGGTCCTACGAGCAGTACTTC. This encodes CASSLRSYEQYF.